The next 21 T cell receptor beta chains were all read from a single sample in a study of shared clonotypes between healthy human individuals. Selected positively for CCR7 and CD45RO-negative, naive CD8 cells excluded terminally differentiated effector memory CD45RA+ cells. Profiling relied on immunoSEQ multiplex PCR, and the TCRdb table lists in-frame clones only, not all of them. The sample consists of roughly 850,000 clones, just over 95% of them appearing once. The sequenced sample was naive CD8+ T cells sorted from blood. Receptors were obtained from a man younger than 40 in good health.

V is TRBV19 and J is TRBJ2-7, with D possibly being TRBD2 (6 bases). The V end was cut by 5 bases, the J end by 1 base, with 9 bases between. The germline gives CDR1 LNHDA, CDR2 SQIVND (reference sequence). The CDR3 spans 13 residues. CDR3 protein: CASSLATSYEQYF. The CDR3 DNA follows: TGTGCCAGTAGTCTAGCGACGTCCTACGAGCAGTACTTC.

This clone has a handful of counts. Other DNA sequences from this sample encode an identical CDR3 as well. This chain connects TRBV27 to TRBJ2-3; D gene ambiguous. CDR3 length: 12 residues. V gave up 5 bases and J gave up 1 base, with 4 bases separating them. CDR1 is MNHEY and CDR2 is SMNVEV in the germline V gene (reference sequence). The DNA for the CDR3 is TGTGCCAGCAGTCCTCGCACAGATACGCAGTATTTT. Protein product: CASSPRTDTQYF.

The chain employs TRBV5-5 and TRBJ2-7, with unresolved D. V was clipped by 1 base and J by 4 bases, with 6 bases between them. Looked up from germline, CDR1 is SGHKS and CDR2 is YYEKEE (reference sequence). The CDR3 runs 12 residues. CDR3 protein: CASSLRVYEQYF. CDR3 DNA: TGTGCCAGCAGCTTGCGGGTGTACGAGCAGTACTTC.

A single count supports this clone. The chain joins TRBV27 to TRBJ2-3, with 10 nucleotides matching TRBD2. V dropped 5 bases and J dropped 5; count of bases not matched to a gene: 13. This CDR3 region has 17 residues. CDR1 is MNHEY, CDR2 SMNVEV, per germline (reference sequence). CDR3 bases: TGTGCCAGCAGTCCCCAGGAGCGGGAGGGCCCAGGAGATACGCAGTATTTT. Its translation is CASSPQEREGPGDTQYF.

The sample holds one count of this clone. The chain links TRBV4-2 to TRBJ2-3; weak D call: TRBD2 (6 bases). Deletions cut 2 bases from V and 3 bases from J, with 9 bases between. The CDR3 totals 14 residues. Germline V lookup: CDR1 LGHNA, CDR2 YNFKEQ. CDR3 nucleotide sequence: TGTGCCAGCAGCCAACGTGGAGGGACAGATACGCAGTATTTT. Its translation is CASSQRGGTDTQYF.

This chain uses TRBV2 with TRBJ2-1; 8 bases align to TRBD1. Germline V gene sequence: CDR1 SNHLY, CDR2 FYNNEI. The CDR3 totals 15 residues. The V segment lost 4 bases and the J segment 7 bases; nucleotides outside the gene matches: 9. The CDR3: CASSGPGQVDNEQFF. CDR3 DNA sequence: TGTGCCAGCAGTGGACCGGGACAGGTCGATAATGAGCAGTTCTTC.

The chain carries TRBV7-9 and TRBJ2-1; D gene uncertain. Trimming cost V 3 bases and J 5 bases, with 8 bases left between them. Germline V CDR1 and CDR2: SEHNR, FQNEAQ (reference sequence). This CDR3 spans 13 amino acids. CDR3 protein: CASSLRLDNEQFF. Written as DNA, the CDR3 is TGTGCCAGCAGCTTGAGGCTCGACAATGAGCAGTTCTTC.

J is TRBJ2-2 and V is TRBV27, with 11 bases identical to TRBD2. V was pared by 6 bases and J by 2 bases, with 8 bases of the junction left unmatched. This CDR3 is built from 17 residues. The germline V gene has CDR1 MNHEY and CDR2 SMNVEV (reference sequence). This CDR3 reads CASRDSGLADNTGELFF. DNA for the CDR3: TGTGCCAGCAGGGATTCGGGACTAGCGGACAACACCGGGGAGCTGTTTTTT.

The rearrangement links TRBV29-1 to TRBJ2-1; 7 positions agree with TRBD1. The CDR3 covers 15 residues. Trimming cost V 0 bases and J 6 bases; bases outside gene matches: 8. The germline CDR1 and CDR2 sequences are SQVTM and ANQGSEA. The CDR3 DNA sequence: TGCAGCGTTGAAGATATTAGGGGGCGACTCAATGAGCAGTTCTTC. Translation: CSVEDIRGRLNEQFF.

This clone was recorded only once. The chain carries TRBV15 and TRBJ2-7, with 10 bases fitting TRBD1. Germline CDR1 reads LNHNV; CDR2 reads YYDKDF (reference sequence). The CDR3 totals 16 residues. V was pared by 3 bases and J by 2 bases, with 7 bases of the junction left unmatched. The CDR3 protein is CATSSSQGQGPYEQYF. The CDR3 DNA reads as TGTGCCACCAGCAGCTCCCAGGGACAGGGGCCCTACGAGCAGTACTTC.

Here the CDR3 reads CAWNPPRDRGREQYF. The CDR3 DNA is TGTGCCTGGAACCCCCCCCGGGACAGGGGGAGGGAGCAGTACTTC. This chain links TRBV30 with TRBJ2-7, with 11 bases aligning to TRBD1. Germline V gene data show CDR1 as GTSNPN and CDR2 as SVGIG (reference sequence). With V trimmed by 4 bases and J by 7 bases, 12 bases remained unmatched. The CDR3 is made up of 15 amino acids. The variable domain in full, completed from reference TRBV30 and TRBJ2-7, reads SQTIHQWPATLVQPVGSPLSLECTVEGTSNPNLYWYRQAAGRGLQLLFYSVGIGQISSEVPQNLSASRPQDRQFILSSKKLLLSDSGFYLCAWNPPRDRGREQYFGPGTRLTVT.

The chain combines TRBV4-1 with TRBJ2-7, with a weak D call TRBD2 (6 bases). V dropped 4 bases and J dropped 4 bases, with 11 bases sitting between them. Germline-derived CDR1 and CDR2 are MGHRA and YSYEKL. The CDR3 totals 13 residues. This CDR3 reads CASSPGLGYEQYF. CDR3 bases: TGCGCCAGCAGCCCGGGACTCGGATACGAGCAGTACTTC.

J is TRBJ1-1 and V is TRBV6-5; 12 nucleotides align to TRBD1. The CDR3 sequence is 15 residues long. Germline V gene sequence: CDR1 MNHEY, CDR2 SVGAGI. Losses at the gene ends were 2 bases for V and 4 bases for J; bases not matched to a gene: 2. CDR3 region: CASSYGTGGVTEAFF. The CDR3 bases are TGTGCCAGCAGTTACGGGACAGGGGGCGTCACTGAAGCTTTCTTT.

The chain uses TRBV29-1 and TRBJ1-4, with a tentative D call TRBD1 (5 bases). Trimming left V 7 bases short and J 6 bases short, with 15 bases between. CDR3 size: 13 residues. Germline CDR1 and CDR2: SQVTM and ANQGSEA. CDR3 region: CSATRVSDEKLFF. CDR3 coding DNA: TGCAGCGCCACCAGGGTTAGCGATGAAAAACTGTTTTTT.

The chain recombines TRBV9 with TRBJ2-5, with 8 bases aligning to TRBD1. This CDR3 is 17 amino acids long. V lost 3 bases to trimming and J lost 5 bases; unmatched junction nucleotides: 15. Germline V gives CDR1 SGDLS, CDR2 YYNGEE. The CDR3 region has the DNA TGTGCCAGCAGCGGACAGGGGAGTGAGGGAGTACGGGAGACCCAGTACTTC. As protein: CASSGQGSEGVRETQYF.

As to this clone: Other nucleotide sequences in the sample specify the same CDR3. This chain joins TRBV28 and TRBJ2-1, with D tentatively TRBD2 (5 bases). CDR1 and CDR2 from the germline V gene are MDHEN and SYDVKM. Trimming pared 2 bases from V and 9 bases from J, leaving 5 bases between. This CDR3 is built from 11 residues. In nucleotides, the CDR3 is TGTGCCAGCAGTTTAGGGAGTGAGCAGTTCTTC. Translating gives CASSLGSEQFF.

This clone was seen just once. The gene calls are TRBV27 and TRBJ1-5; D gene unclear. V lost 1 base, J lost 6 bases, and 10 bases lay in between. The CDR3 is 14 amino acids. Per germline, CDR1 MNHEY and CDR2 SMNVEV (reference sequence). As DNA, the CDR3 is TGTGCCAGCAGTTTATGGCGGGGTTCTCAGCCCCAGCATTTT. The encoded protein is CASSLWRGSQPQHF.

At least ten counts were recorded for this clone. The CDR3 spells CASSLRFGSNTGELFF. Written as DNA, the CDR3 is TGTGCCAGCAGTTTAAGGTTCGGGTCCAACACCGGGGAGCTGTTTTTT. V is TRBV28 and J is TRBJ2-2; D ambiguous. The ends were cut back, 2 bases at V and 2 bases at J, with 12 bases in the middle. The CDR3 loop spans 16 amino acids. Germline CDR1 and CDR2: MDHEN and SYDVKM.

This chain connects TRBV9 to TRBJ2-1, with a possible D match to TRBD2 (5 bases). Germline V gene sequence: CDR1 SGDLS, CDR2 YYNGEE. V lost 0 bases to trimming and J lost 8 bases, with 12 bases between them. This CDR3 contains 14 residues. The CDR3 sequence is CASSVGLAQDEQFF. The CDR3 nucleotides are TGTGCCAGCAGCGTAGGGCTAGCTCAGGATGAGCAGTTCTTC.

The V and J genes are TRBV7-6 and TRBJ2-2; maybe TRBD2 (6 bases). There are 16 residues in the CDR3. Per germline, CDR1 SGHVS and CDR2 FNYEAQ. Between the trimmed V and J ends, which lost 2 bases and 4 bases, there was a span of 14 bases. The CDR3 nucleotides read TGTGCCAGCAGCTTAATCGGGTGGGAGGTCACCGGGGAGCTGTTTTTT. Translation: CASSLIGWEVTGELFF.

The chain has TRBV14 and TRBJ2-1; no firm D call. Trimming pared 0 bases from V and 2 bases from J, leaving 14 bases between. Germline-derived CDR1 and CDR2 are SGHDN and FVKESK. The CDR3 sequence is 17 residues long. The CDR3 DNA reads as TGTGCCAGCAGCCAAGACGGACGGGCTCTCGCCTACAATGAGCAGTTCTTC. Its translation is CASSQDGRALAYNEQFF.